These 8 T cell receptor beta chains were all obtained from the same sample, sequenced in a study of identical twins (dated by TCRdb to 2015 to 2016). The protocol used for the library was 5' RACE. The run used an Illumina HiSeq 2000. TCRdb reprocessed the public reads (quality trimming at Q25 with fastp, clone calling with MiXCR) and kept in-frame beta chains. Every entry covers one CDR3 protein and lists the most common genes and DNA from its rows. For this sample the table gives approximately 890,000 distinct CDR3 sequences, of which 9% to 15% were detected only once. Around 1.5% of the sample is taken by the ten largest. The sample was also linked to a second study, of yellow fever vaccine responses in identical twins.

Sequenced material: PBMCs. All receptors come from a woman younger than 35 in good health.

This clonotype has just a few counts. This chain links TRBV3-1 with TRBJ2-7; no clear D gene. From germline, CDR1 is LGHDT and CDR2 YNNKEL (reference sequence). This CDR3 spans 14 amino acids. V was trimmed by 0 bases and J by 0 bases, leaving 6 bases between them. The CDR3 is CASSQEGFSYEQYF. In nucleotides, the CDR3 is TGTGCCAGCAGCCAAGAAGGATTCTCCTACGAGCAGTACTTC.

This chain uses TRBV11-3 with TRBJ2-3; 7 nucleotides agree with TRBD2. Germline V gene data show CDR1 as SGHNT and CDR2 as YENEEA. The CDR3 is 17 residues long. V lost 1 base and J lost 5; bases outside the gene matches: 12. CDR3 loop: CASSLGARGGLGDTQYF. The CDR3 region has the DNA TGTGCCAGCAGCTTAGGTGCCCGCGGGGGATTGGGAGATACGCAGTATTTT.

This clonotype was observed a few times. The CDR3 nucleotides read TGCGCCAGCAGCCTCTTCGGGGACAGGGACGTGGAACTGTTTTTT. Protein: CASSLFGDRDVELFF. The J gene is TRBJ1-4, the V gene TRBV5-1; 9 bases fit TRBD1. Trimming removed 4 bases from V and 12 bases from J; junction bases left unmatched: 13. This CDR3 has 15 amino acids. The germline V gene encodes CDR1 SGHRS and CDR2 YFSETQ. The full variable domain, in which reference TRBV5-1 and TRBJ1-4 provide the parts outside the CDR3, is KAGVTQTPRYLIKTRGQQVTLSCSPISGHRSVSWYQQTPGQGLQFLFEYFSETQRNKGNFPGRFSGRQFSNSRSEMNVSTLELGDSALYLCASSLFGDRDVELFFGSGTQLSVL.

The rearrangement links TRBV20-1 to TRBJ2-3, with TRBD2 identical over 9 bases. Germline CDR1 and CDR2: DFQATT and SNEGSKA (reference sequence). The CDR3 runs 16 residues. J gave up 0 bases and V 1 base, and 5 bases lay outside the gene matches. CDR3 protein: CSARGVLAGSTDTQYF. CDR3 coding DNA: TGCAGTGCTAGAGGGGTACTAGCGGGTAGCACAGATACGCAGTATTTT.

This clonotype was found a few times. This chain connects TRBV19 to TRBJ2-1, with 8 bases identical to TRBD2. Trimming removed 5 bases from V and 9 bases from J; junction bases left unmatched: 6. Germline CDR1 is LNHDA and CDR2 is SQIVND (reference sequence). The CDR3 runs 13 residues. Here the CDR3 DNA reads TGTGCCAGTAGTTCGGGACTAGGTCTTGAGCAGTTCTTC. It specifies CASSSGLGLEQFF.

This clonotype has just a few counts. The genes are TRBV12-3 or TRBV12-4 and TRBJ1-1, with 9 bases that match TRBD1. This CDR3 has 12 residues. Trimming cost V 5 bases and J 12 bases; bases outside gene matches: 7. CDR3 sequence (DNA): TGTGCCAGCAGTCGGGGACAGGGTAACTCTTTCTTT. Its protein is CASSRGQGNSFF.

This chain joins TRBV7-9 and TRBJ2-7; D uncertain. V was trimmed by 4 bases and J by 0 bases, leaving 7 bases between them. Looked up from germline, CDR1 is SEHNR and CDR2 is FQNEAQ (reference sequence). The CDR3 is 13 residues long. This CDR3 is CASSSRNSYEQYF. The CDR3 bases are TGTGCCAGCAGCTCCAGAAACTCCTACGAGCAGTACTTC.

The rearrangement joins TRBV19 to TRBJ2-2; D possibly corresponds to TRBD2 (5 bases). V shed 10 bases and J shed 8 bases, with 20 bases lying between them. This CDR3 is 14 amino acids long. Germline V gene data show CDR1 as LNHDA and CDR2 as SQIVND (reference sequence). CDR3 sequence: CATAPSRERGELFF. CDR3 nucleotides: TGTGCCACCGCCCCGAGTCGAGAGCGGGGGGAGCTGTTTTTT.